The present entry profiles one TCR beta chain with its context. The antigen remains unidentified. The read terminates 3 residues ahead of where the CDR3 ends, so the germline J gene completes it. Libraries were prepared by immunoSEQ multiplex PCR; TCRdb keeps only in-frame clonotypes and omits some of them. In all, the sample yields around 20,000 clones. This sample is part of a study of T cells in women clearing cervical HPV infection. Turning to the study itself: No precancer developed; the control's incident HPV16 infection cleared within 12 months. HLA type could not be excluded as a confounder.

The CDR3 sequence is 13 residues long. Germline-derived CDR1 and CDR2 are LNHDA and SQIVND (reference sequence). General observations from the study: Controls had more TRBV6-7 (0.16%) than cases (roughly 0.11%).

Sequences were obtained from blood buffy coat. The receptor comes from a woman between 18 and 70 years old with a cervical HPV16 infection that either progressed to CIN3+ or cleared (not recorded which). The chain couples TRBV19 to TRBJ1-2; D is undetermined. CDR3 in amino acids: CASSTSILYDYTF. Partial CDR3 DNA: TGTGCCAGTAGTACCTCAATCCTATACGAC.